This T cell receptor (beta chain) comes out of a study of blood T cell repertoires in COVID-19. Study as a whole: T cells, B-cell-depleted T cells, or PBMCs provided the cDNA or gDNA that served as material.

Clones were sequenced by immunoSEQ multiplex PCR, and TCRdb holds only the in-frame ones, with some missing. This sample has a few hundred thousand clones, with 70% to 90% found just once. This CDR3 contains 16 residues. Trimming cost V 6 bases and J 6 bases; bases outside gene matches: 9. CDR1 is MDHEN and CDR2 is SYDVKM in the germline V gene. Sequencing used peripheral blood. V is TRBV28 and J is TRBJ1-4; 11 nucleotides agree with TRBD1. This sequence was found in a woman in her 30s with acute or convalescent COVID-19. The DNA for the CDR3 is TGTGCCAGCAGCTCGGGACAGGGGGTACTAGATGAAAAACTGTTTTTT. Translation: CASSSGQGVLDEKLFF.